This T cell receptor beta chain was sequenced during a study of blood T cell repertoires in COVID-19. At the level of the study: The study drew acute and convalescent COVID-19 samples from the United States, Italy and Spain.

Trimming took 0 bases from V and 5 from J, leaving 13 bases between them. CDR1 and CDR2 (germline): SNHLY, FYNNEI. CDR3 length: 15 residues. Method: immunoSEQ multiplex PCR; TCRdb's copy keeps in-frame clones and lacks some. The sample has 250,000 or so clones, roughly 85% seen once; the top ten hold 1.5% to 2%. Sample: PBMCs or T cells enriched from blood (not recorded which). The V gene is TRBV2, the J gene TRBJ1-2, with D hard to call. This TCR was sampled from a woman aged 50 to 60 who had recovered from COVID-19. The DNA of the CDR3 is TGTGCCAGCAGTGAAGCGTTCAGGTGGCAATATGGCTACACCTTC. Its protein product is CASSEAFRWQYGYTF.